This is a list of T cell receptor beta chains from one sample in a study of neurological immune-mediated disorders. A single record per CDR3 protein comes from TCRdb applying MiXCR to the 5' RACE reads. The sample holds roughly 60,000 distinct CDR3 sequences, about 10% seen once. Sequenced material: PBMCs. The receptors originated from a man aged 60-69 years in good health. CDR3s include the opening cysteine and the closing phenylalanine or tryptophan. Each record gives: D gene, clone size, V gene, J gene, CDR3 protein, CDR3 DNA. D genes are given only for firm matches. Not every row has a clone size; where given, it reads once, few, many or a size class.

d_gene: .; abundance: many; v_gene: TRBV7-2; j_gene: TRBJ2-2; CDR3aa: CASSLDRVRTGELFF; CDR3nt: TGTGCCAGCAGCTTAGACAGGGTTCGAACCGGGGAGCTGTTTTTT
d_gene: .; abundance: .; v_gene: TRBV7-8; j_gene: TRBJ2-3; CDR3aa: CASSPIDNQPQYF; CDR3nt: TGTGCCAGCAGCCCGATAGACAATCAGCCCCAGTATTTT
d_gene: .; abundance: few; v_gene: TRBV20-1; j_gene: TRBJ1-1; CDR3aa: CSGVGAGNLEAFF; CDR3nt: TGCAGTGGGGTAGGGGCTGGGAACCTTGAAGCTTTCTTT
d_gene: .; abundance: many; v_gene: TRBV7-2; j_gene: TRBJ1-3; CDR3aa: CASSLVRGAGDTIYF; CDR3nt: TGTGCCAGCAGCTTAGTTAGGGGAGCAGGAGACACCATATATTTT
d_gene: .; abundance: many; v_gene: TRBV5-1; j_gene: TRBJ1-6; CDR3aa: CASRDLSDNSPLHF; CDR3nt: TGCGCCAGCCGCGACCTGAGTGATAATTCACCCCTCCACTTT
d_gene: TRBD2; abundance: many; v_gene: TRBV4-3; j_gene: TRBJ2-1; CDR3aa: CASSQDVWGSGSYNEQFF; CDR3nt: TGCGCCAGCAGCCAAGATGTATGGGGTAGCGGGTCCTACAATGAGCAGTTCTTC
d_gene: .; abundance: many; v_gene: TRBV7-2; j_gene: TRBJ2-5; CDR3aa: CASRPGVQETQYF; CDR3nt: TGTGCCAGCCGCCCGGGGGTACAAGAGACCCAGTACTTC
d_gene: .; abundance: many; v_gene: TRBV28; j_gene: TRBJ2-7; CDR3aa: CASSLPGFSYEQYF; CDR3nt: TGTGCCAGCAGTTTACCAGGGTTCTCCTACGAGCAGTACTTC
d_gene: TRBD1; abundance: many; v_gene: TRBV12-3/TRBV12-4; j_gene: TRBJ1-2; CDR3aa: CASSPRQGGNGLYGYTF; CDR3nt: TGTGCCAGCAGCCCTAGACAGGGAGGTAATGGCCTCTATGGCTACACCTTC
d_gene: .; abundance: many; v_gene: TRBV5-4; j_gene: TRBJ2-1; CDR3aa: CASSPPAVQPGTDEQFF; CDR3nt: TGTGCCAGCAGCCCACCGGCGGTACAGCCCGGTACGGATGAGCAGTTCTTC
d_gene: .; abundance: many; v_gene: TRBV12-3/TRBV12-4; j_gene: TRBJ1-6; CDR3aa: CASSLSPQGTSPLHF; CDR3nt: TGTGCCAGCAGTTTGAGCCCCCAGGGCACTTCACCCCTCCACTTT
d_gene: .; abundance: many; v_gene: TRBV4-3; j_gene: TRBJ2-7; CDR3aa: CASSRELAYEQYF; CDR3nt: TGCGCCAGCAGCCGGGAGCTAGCCTACGAGCAGTACTTC
d_gene: .; abundance: many; v_gene: TRBV7-2; j_gene: TRBJ1-1; CDR3aa: CASSAGLNTEAFF; CDR3nt: TGTGCCAGCAGCGCTGGGTTGAACACTGAAGCTTTCTTT
d_gene: TRBD1; abundance: many; v_gene: TRBV7-2; j_gene: TRBJ1-6; CDR3aa: CASSPDRGNSPLHF; CDR3nt: TGTGCCAGCAGTCCGGACAGGGGCAATTCACCCCTCCACTTT
d_gene: TRBD1; abundance: many; v_gene: TRBV5-1; j_gene: TRBJ1-4; CDR3aa: CASSRTPGQGHGKLFF; CDR3nt: TGCGCCAGCAGCCGAACGCCGGGACAGGGCCATGGAAAACTGTTTTTT
d_gene: .; abundance: many; v_gene: TRBV18; j_gene: TRBJ2-4; CDR3aa: CASSPVGDIQYF; CDR3nt: TGTGCCAGCTCACCAGTCGGGGACATTCAGTACTTC
d_gene: TRBD1; abundance: many; v_gene: TRBV2; j_gene: TRBJ1-6; CDR3aa: CASSPQGDYNSPLHF; CDR3nt: TGTGCCAGCAGTCCCCAGGGGGACTATAATTCACCCCTCCACTTT
d_gene: .; abundance: many; v_gene: TRBV4-3; j_gene: TRBJ2-1; CDR3aa: CASSREDNEQFF; CDR3nt: TGCGCCAGCAGCCGGGAGGATAATGAGCAGTTCTTC
d_gene: .; abundance: many; v_gene: TRBV4-3; j_gene: TRBJ2-3; CDR3aa: CASSQDGLRQDTQYF; CDR3nt: TGCGCCAGCAGCCAAGATGGGCTAAGGCAAGATACGCAGTATTTT
d_gene: TRBD2; abundance: many; v_gene: TRBV24-1; j_gene: TRBJ2-1; CDR3aa: CATSDPREAFNEQFF; CDR3nt: TGTGCCACCAGTGACCCCCGGGAGGCTTTCAATGAGCAGTTCTTC
d_gene: .; abundance: many; v_gene: TRBV20-1; j_gene: TRBJ2-6; CDR3aa: CSARDVATASGANVLTF; CDR3nt: TGCAGTGCTAGAGATGTAGCGACAGCCTCTGGGGCCAACGTCCTGACTTTC
d_gene: TRBD2; abundance: many; v_gene: TRBV29-1; j_gene: TRBJ2-5; CDR3aa: CSVEVPGGGETQYF; CDR3nt: TGCAGCGTTGAGGTCCCGGGGGGGGGGGAGACCCAGTACTTC
d_gene: TRBD1; abundance: many; v_gene: TRBV12-3/TRBV12-4; j_gene: TRBJ2-6; CDR3aa: CASSLDRQGLSGANVLTF; CDR3nt: TGTGCCAGCAGTTTAGACCGACAGGGCCTCTCTGGGGCCAACGTCCTGACTTTC
d_gene: .; abundance: many; v_gene: TRBV6-5; j_gene: TRBJ2-5; CDR3aa: CASSPRGALQETQYF; CDR3nt: TGTGCCAGCAGTCCGAGAGGAGCACTCCAAGAGACCCAGTACTTC
d_gene: TRBD1; abundance: many; v_gene: TRBV20-1; j_gene: TRBJ2-7; CDR3aa: CSADRGSEQYF; CDR3nt: TGCAGTGCTGACAGGGGAAGCGAGCAGTACTTC
d_gene: .; abundance: few; v_gene: TRBV20-1; j_gene: TRBJ1-1; CDR3aa: CSAHIGRNTEAFF; CDR3nt: TGCAGTGCCCATATAGGGAGGAACACTGAAGCTTTCTTT